Listed below are T cell receptor beta chains from one sample, sequenced in a study of blood T cell repertoires in COVID-19. Repertoires were generated with immunoSEQ multiplex PCR, while TCRdb's copy carries only in-frame clones and drops some. This sample has a few hundred thousand clones, with less than 85% found just once. The sample comprised peripheral blood. Receptors originate from a woman aged 18-35 years with acute or convalescent COVID-19. CDR3s leave out the opening cysteine and the closing phenylalanine or tryptophan.

J | V | CDR3
TRBJ1-6 | TRBV11-2 | ASSLGQSPYNSPLH
TRBJ1-5 | TRBV5-5 | ASSLVGRSNQPQH
TRBJ2-5 | TRBV5-6 | ASSWPGQPKETQY
TRBJ2-2 | TRBV7-3 | ASSPSNTGELF
TRBJ2-7 | TRBV29-1 | SVGYGLAAGSYEQY
TRBJ2-5 | TRBV30 | AWGEEQETQY
TRBJ2-7 | TRBV11-2 | ASSPGGRSSYEQY
TRBJ1-1 | TRBV11-2 | ASSFAGLGTEAF
TRBJ1-5 | TRBV3-1/TRBV3-2 | ASSQGRGSNQPQH
TRBJ2-5 | TRBV7-9 | ASSLGTGGETQY
TRBJ1-2 | TRBV7-8 | ASSLGPGSNYGYT
TRBJ1-2 | TRBV18 | ASSPPSGNYGYT
TRBJ1-2 | TRBV6-5 | ASSYSGQGINYGYT
TRBJ2-7 | TRBV5-4 | ASSRGQGPSYEQY
TRBJ1-5 | TRBV6-2/TRBV6-3 | ASSYGQGFRQPQH
TRBJ2-1 | TRBV5-1 | ASSYQAGGPYNEQF
TRBJ2-7 | TRBV27 | ASRNGAGAREQY
TRBJ1-2 | TRBV2 | ASTTGTGGPLDYGYT
TRBJ1-5 | TRBV12-3/TRBV12-4 | ATRGGASQPQH
TRBJ2-7 | TRBV6-5 | AHEDLEADYEQY
TRBJ2-1 | TRBV7-8 | ASSLVGRGIYNEQF
TRBJ2-7 | TRBV27 | ASSPGQGHYEQY
TRBJ1-5 | TRBV2 | ASSFGQGAQPQH
TRBJ1-1 | TRBV5-4 | ASSLFTSLDTGTEAF
TRBJ1-3 | TRBV5-4 | ASSHTGYSGNTIY
TRBJ2-7 | TRBV24-1 | ATSDPSAGTYEQY
TRBJ2-2 | TRBV28 | ASSPPGTGGTGELF